This T cell receptor (beta chain) was identified in a study of type 1 and type 2 diabetes patients. Across the whole study: Magnetic bead positive selection isolated CD4+ or CD8+ T cells from PBMCs.

Standard classification criteria confirmed type 1 or type 2 diabetes in all patients. Findings and limits, study-wide: Highly-expanded CD4+ clones were few in type 2 diabetes, median one, approximately 4% of reads.

The germline V gene has CDR1 LNHDA and CDR2 SQIVND (reference sequence). CDR3 length equals 15 residues. The J segment lost 3 bases and the V segment lost 10 bases, leaving 10 bases of the junction unmatched. Genomic DNA was the PCR template. Amplification of the beta chain CDR3 used 30 forward and 13 reverse multiplex primers. TCRdb itself ran the multiplex PCR reads through MiXCR, one entry per CDR3 protein. The repertoire includes a few hundred thousand distinct CDR3 sequences, approximately 45% of them detected once, and approximately 13% sits in the top ten. On this clonotype: Its target is unknown.

This sequence joins TRBV19 and TRBJ1-5; 9 bases map to TRBD1. The sequenced sample consisted of peripheral blood mononuclear cells (PBMCs). This clonotype originated in a man between 18 and 29 years old with type 2 diabetes. The DNA for the CDR3 is TGTGCCACAGACAGGGGGATAGATTACAATCAGCCCCAGCATTTT. This encodes CATDRGIDYNQPQHF. The full variable domain, with the rest looked up from reference TRBV19 and TRBJ1-5, is DGGITQSPKYLFRKEGQNVTLSCEQNLNHDAMYWYRQDPGQGLRLIYYSQIVNDFQKGDIAEGYSVSREKKESFPLTVTSAQKNPTAFYLCATDRGIDYNQPQHFGDGTRLSIL.